The TCR beta chain described here comes from a study of blood T cell repertoires in COVID-19. Study as a whole: Samples of COVID-19 (acute and convalescent) were obtained from the United States, Italy and Spain. T cells, B-cell-depleted T cells, or PBMCs provided the cDNA or gDNA that served as material.

Libraries were prepared by immunoSEQ multiplex PCR; TCRdb keeps only in-frame clonotypes and omits some of them. The sample has about 170,000 clones, almost 85% seen once. Germline trimming cut 0 bases from V and 4 bases from J; bases unmatched to any gene: 13. This CDR3 spans 18 amino acids. Germline loops: CDR1 MNHEY, CDR2 SVGEGT. The sequence was obtained from a woman older than 75 with acute or convalescent COVID-19. Sample: peripheral blood. V usage is TRBV6-2 or TRBV6-3 and J usage is TRBJ2-7; 9 bases are a match to TRBD2. CDR3 protein: CASSYSKVASGKRYEQYF. The DNA for the CDR3 is TGTGCCAGCAGTTACTCGAAGGTAGCTAGCGGGAAGAGATACGAGCAGTACTTC.